The 14 T cell receptor beta chains given below trace back to one sample, sequenced in a study of cytomegalovirus exposure and HLA in healthy donors. The PCR ran on 60 Vbeta and 13 Jbeta primers. The method was immunoSEQ multiplex PCR; TCRdb's version includes in-frame clones alone and lacks a portion of them. The sample holds fewer than 150,000 clones, around 82% seen once. The sample consisted of PBMCs. All receptors come from a man aged 40-50 years in good health and CMV-seropositive.

A word on this clone: Other DNA sequences from this sample encode an identical CDR3 as well. The chain recombines TRBV7-9 with TRBJ2-5; 9 bases are a match to TRBD2. CDR3 length: 14 amino acids. J gave up 5 bases and V 4 bases, and 5 bases lay outside the gene matches. In germline, CDR1 is SEHNR, CDR2 FQNEAQ (reference sequence). The CDR3 DNA sequence: TGTGCCAGCAGCTCCGCGGGAGGGAGGGAGACCCAGTACTTC. This encodes CASSSAGGRETQYF.

This clone appeared once. The chain couples TRBV30 to TRBJ1-2; D is undetermined. Per the germline V gene, CDR1 is GTSNPN and CDR2 is SVGIG (reference sequence). Trimming removed 2 bases from V and 8 bases from J, with 18 bases in between. This CDR3 comprises 14 residues. The CDR3: CAWSLVALARGYTF. CDR3 coding DNA: TGTGCCTGGAGTTTAGTTGCCCTGGCCAGGGGCTACACCTTC.

J is TRBJ1-1 and V is TRBV9; tentatively, D is TRBD1 (6 bases). CDR3 length: 15 amino acids. Germline CDR1 and CDR2: SGDLS and YYNGEE. Trimming left V 4 bases short and J 0 bases short, with 13 bases between. This chain's CDR3 is CASSQQQGVNTEAFF. In DNA, the CDR3 is TGTGCCAGCAGCCAACAACAGGGAGTGAACACTGAAGCTTTCTTT.

J is TRBJ1-1 and V is TRBV6-5; 7 bases match TRBD1. The CDR3 sequence is 16 residues long. Germline V gene data show CDR1 as MNHEY and CDR2 as SVGAGI. V lost 2 bases, J lost 3 bases, and 9 bases stayed unmatched. The chain's CDR3 is CASSYNRPQGDTEAFF. DNA for the CDR3: TGTGCCAGCAGTTACAATCGTCCTCAGGGGGACACTGAAGCTTTCTTT.

The gene calls are TRBV5-1 and TRBJ2-7, with TRBD1 identical over 10 bases. V dropped 2 bases and J dropped 4; count of bases not matched to a gene: 3. Germline values: CDR1 SGHRS, CDR2 YFSETQ. The CDR3 extends over 14 amino acids. The CDR3 DNA is TGCGCCAGCAGCTTAGGGACAGGGGAGTACGAGCAGTACTTC. Translated: CASSLGTGEYEQYF. Full variable domain (remainder filled in from reference TRBV5-1 and TRBJ2-7): KAGVTQTPRYLIKTRGQQVTLSCSPISGHRSVSWYQQTPGQGLQFLFEYFSETQRNKGNFPGRFSGRQFSNSRSEMNVSTLELGDSALYLCASSLGTGEYEQYFGPGTRLTVT.

V usage is TRBV6-5 and J usage is TRBJ1-1, with TRBD1 identical over 8 bases. The germline gives CDR1 MNHEY, CDR2 SVGAGI. The length of the CDR3 is 12 residues. With V trimmed by 4 bases and J by 8 bases, 3 bases remained unmatched. The CDR3 DNA is TGTGCCAGCAGTTCCTGGACAGGGGAAGCTTTCTTT. It specifies CASSSWTGEAFF.

This chain uses TRBV19 with TRBJ1-1, with 10 bases fitting TRBD1. Germline CDR1 and CDR2: LNHDA and SQIVND (reference sequence). The CDR3 covers 14 residues. V dropped 5 bases and J dropped 6; count of bases not matched to a gene: 6. CDR3 amino acids: CASSAGQGTAEAFF. DNA for the CDR3: TGTGCCAGTAGTGCGGGACAGGGGACGGCTGAAGCTTTCTTT.

The CDR3 sequence: CASRSRDIVGRREAFF. Here the CDR3 DNA reads TGTGCCAGCAGGTCCCGGGACATAGTAGGGAGACGCGAAGCTTTCTTT. The rearrangement links TRBV7-9 to TRBJ1-1; D perhaps matches TRBD1 (6 bases). CDR1 and CDR2 (germline): SEHNR, FQNEAQ (reference sequence). This CDR3 is built from 16 residues. Between the trimmed V and J ends, which lost 6 bases and 8 bases, there was a span of 25 bases.

The rearrangement links TRBV18 to TRBJ1-5; maybe TRBD1 (5 bases). The CDR3 extends over 15 amino acids. Germline CDR1 is KGHSH and CDR2 is LQKENI. Trimming took 1 base from V and 1 from J, leaving 8 bases between them. DNA for the CDR3: TGTGCCAGCTCACCACAGGAGGGGAGCAATCAGCCCCAGCATTTT. This codes for CASSPQEGSNQPQHF.

The rearrangement uses TRBV13 and TRBJ1-1; D is possibly TRBD1 (6 bases). The CDR3 is made up of 12 amino acids. Germline V CDR1 and CDR2: PRHDT, FYEKMQ (reference sequence). Trimming shortened V by 2 bases and J by 7 bases, and 8 bases separated the two germline ends. The CDR3 DNA sequence: TGTGCCAGCAGCTTACAGGGGTTTGAAGCTTTCTTT. Translation: CASSLQGFEAFF.

The chain has TRBV6-4 and TRBJ2-2; weak D call: TRBD2 (6 bases). Germline V gives CDR1 MRHNA, CDR2 SNTAGT. This CDR3 is built from 13 residues. Trimming removed 3 bases at V and 6 bases at J, with 8 bases between. In DNA, the CDR3 is TGTGCCAGCAGTGAATGGGAGGCCGGGGAGCTGTTTTTT. Its protein product is CASSEWEAGELFF.

In this sample, this clone turned up many times. The J gene is TRBJ1-1, the V gene TRBV2; D perhaps matches TRBD1 (5 bases). The germline CDR1 and CDR2 sequences are SNHLY and FYNNEI. The CDR3 runs 14 residues. V gave up 1 base and J gave up 5 bases, with 11 bases separating them. The CDR3 loop reads CASSEVGLGTEAFF. The CDR3 DNA is TGTGCCAGCAGTGAAGTGGGGCTGGGTACTGAAGCTTTCTTT.

V gene TRBV19 combines with J gene TRBJ2-3; 10 positions agree with TRBD1. The V gene's germline CDR1 is LNHDA and CDR2 SQIVND (reference sequence). The V segment lost 6 bases and the J segment 1 base; nucleotides outside the gene matches: 4. CDR3 length: 15 amino acids. CDR3 loop: CASRLGQGGTDTQYF. The DNA of the CDR3 is TGTGCCAGTAGACTTGGACAGGGGGGCACAGATACGCAGTATTTT.

The CDR3 DNA reads TGTGCCAGCAGCTTGGGGGCAGGGGTTGTGGCAGTGACCCAGTACTTC. Translation gives CASSLGAGVVAVTQYF. The chain links TRBV5-6 to TRBJ2-5; a weak D match, TRBD1 (6 bases). V lost 0 bases and J 7 bases, leaving 19 bases between the germline ends. The germline V gene has CDR1 SGHDT and CDR2 YYEEEE. The CDR3 loop spans 16 amino acids.